The sequence of this TCR beta chain was determined in a study of shared clonotypes between healthy human individuals. The investigators split CD4+ cells into a CD45RA+ naive subset and a CD45RA-negative memory subset. Looked up from germline, CDR1 is SGHNT and CDR2 is YYREEE (reference sequence). This CDR3 spans 18 amino acids. V lost 3 bases and J 0 bases, leaving 16 bases between the germline ends. Approximately 30,000 T cell genomes (about 0.2 ug DNA) went into each sorted-subset replicate. Measured with immunoSEQ multiplex PCR; TCRdb has only the in-frame clones, and not every one. The sample lists hundreds of thousands of clones, less than 96% occurring once.

The sample taken for sequencing was naive CD4+ T cells sorted from blood. As to subset: CD45RA+ positively selected. The rearrangement links TRBV5-4 to TRBJ1-6; D is uncertain. This receptor was obtained from a woman in her 30s in good health. CDR3 sequence reads: CASSYSATLNSYNSPLHF. The CDR3, as DNA: TGTGCCAGCAGCTATTCCGCGACCCTAAACTCCTATAATTCACCCCTCCACTTT.